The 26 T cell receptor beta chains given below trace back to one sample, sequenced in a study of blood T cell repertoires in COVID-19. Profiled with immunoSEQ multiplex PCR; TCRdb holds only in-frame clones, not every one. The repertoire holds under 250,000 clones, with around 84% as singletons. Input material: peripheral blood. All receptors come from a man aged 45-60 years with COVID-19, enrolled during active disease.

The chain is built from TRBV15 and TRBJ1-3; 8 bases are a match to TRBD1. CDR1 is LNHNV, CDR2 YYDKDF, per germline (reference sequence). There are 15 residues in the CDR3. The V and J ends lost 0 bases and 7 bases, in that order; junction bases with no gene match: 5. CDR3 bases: TGTGCCACCAGCAGAGACGGCAGGGGGCTGAACACCATATATTTT. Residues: CATSRDGRGLNTIYF.

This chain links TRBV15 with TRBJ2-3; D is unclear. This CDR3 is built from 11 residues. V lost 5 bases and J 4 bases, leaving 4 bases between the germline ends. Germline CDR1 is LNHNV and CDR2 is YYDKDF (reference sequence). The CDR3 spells CATSLADTQYF. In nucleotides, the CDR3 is TGTGCCACCAGCCTCGCAGATACGCAGTATTTT. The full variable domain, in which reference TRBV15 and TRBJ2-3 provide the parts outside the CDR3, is DAMVIQNPRYQVTQFGKPVTLSCSQTLNHNVMYWYQQKSSQAPKLLFHYYDKDFNNEADTPDNFQSRRPNTSFCFLDIRSPGLGDTAMYLCATSLADTQYFGPGTRLTVL.

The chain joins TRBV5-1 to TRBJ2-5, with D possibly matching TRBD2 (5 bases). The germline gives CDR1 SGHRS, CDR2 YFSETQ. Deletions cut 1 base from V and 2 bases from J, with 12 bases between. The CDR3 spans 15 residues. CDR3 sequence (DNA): TGCGCCAGCAGCTTGTCCCAAAGCGGACAAGAGACCCAGTACTTC. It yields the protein CASSLSQSGQETQYF.

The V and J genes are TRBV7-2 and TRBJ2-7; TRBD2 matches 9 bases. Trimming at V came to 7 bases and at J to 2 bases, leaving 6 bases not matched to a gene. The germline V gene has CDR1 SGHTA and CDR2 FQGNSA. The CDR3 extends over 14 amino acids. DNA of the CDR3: TGTGCCAGCACTCGCGGCGGGGGGGCCTACGAGCAGTACTTC. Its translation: CASTRGGGAYEQYF.

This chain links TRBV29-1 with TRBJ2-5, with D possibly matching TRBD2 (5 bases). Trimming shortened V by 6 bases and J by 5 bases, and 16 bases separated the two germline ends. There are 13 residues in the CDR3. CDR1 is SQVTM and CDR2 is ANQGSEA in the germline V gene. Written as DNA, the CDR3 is TGCAGCGTCGGGGTGGGGTTCCAGGAGACCCAGTACTTC. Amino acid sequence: CSVGVGFQETQYF.

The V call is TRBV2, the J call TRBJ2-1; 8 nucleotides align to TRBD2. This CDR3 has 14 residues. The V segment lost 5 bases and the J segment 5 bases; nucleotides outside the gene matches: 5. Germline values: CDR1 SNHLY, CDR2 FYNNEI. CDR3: CASSRSGSHNEQFF. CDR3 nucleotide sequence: TGTGCCAGCAGTCGGAGCGGGAGCCACAATGAGCAGTTCTTC.

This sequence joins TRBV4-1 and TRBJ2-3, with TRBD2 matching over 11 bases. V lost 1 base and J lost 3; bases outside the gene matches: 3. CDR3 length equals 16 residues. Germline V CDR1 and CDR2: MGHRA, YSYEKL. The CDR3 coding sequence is TGCGCCAGCAGCCAAGTGAGGACTAGCGGGACAGATACGCAGTATTTT. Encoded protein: CASSQVRTSGTDTQYF.

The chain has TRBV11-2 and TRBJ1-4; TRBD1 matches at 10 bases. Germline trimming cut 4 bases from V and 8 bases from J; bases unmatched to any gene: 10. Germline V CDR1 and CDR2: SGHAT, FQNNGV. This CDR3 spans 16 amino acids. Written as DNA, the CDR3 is TGTGCCAGCAGCTCGCCCGGGACAGGGGACGAGGAAAAACTGTTTTTT. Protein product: CASSSPGTGDEEKLFF.

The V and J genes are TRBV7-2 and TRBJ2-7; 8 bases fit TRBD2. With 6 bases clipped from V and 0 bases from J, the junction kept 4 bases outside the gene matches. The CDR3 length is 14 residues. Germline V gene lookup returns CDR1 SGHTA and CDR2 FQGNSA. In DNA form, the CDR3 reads TGTGCCAGCAGGTCCGGGACTAGCTCCTACGAGCAGTACTTC. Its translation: CASRSGTSSYEQYF.

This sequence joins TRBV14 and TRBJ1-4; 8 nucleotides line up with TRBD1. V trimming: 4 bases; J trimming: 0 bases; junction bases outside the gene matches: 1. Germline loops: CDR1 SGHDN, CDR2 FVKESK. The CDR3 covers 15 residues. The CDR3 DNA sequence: TGTGCCAGCAGCCCGGGACAGGCAACTAATGAAAAACTGTTTTTT. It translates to CASSPGQATNEKLFF.

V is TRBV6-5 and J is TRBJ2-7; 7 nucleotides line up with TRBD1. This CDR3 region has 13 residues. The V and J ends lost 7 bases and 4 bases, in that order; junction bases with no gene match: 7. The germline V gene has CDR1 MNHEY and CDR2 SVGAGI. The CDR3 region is CASTEGAVYEQYF. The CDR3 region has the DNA TGTGCCAGCACCGAGGGGGCGGTTTACGAGCAGTACTTC.

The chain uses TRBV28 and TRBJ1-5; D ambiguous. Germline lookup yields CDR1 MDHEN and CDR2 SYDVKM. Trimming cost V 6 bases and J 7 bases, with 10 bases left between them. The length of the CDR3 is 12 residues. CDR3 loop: CASRGAGQPQHF. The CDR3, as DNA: TGTGCCAGCAGGGGAGCAGGACAGCCCCAGCATTTT.

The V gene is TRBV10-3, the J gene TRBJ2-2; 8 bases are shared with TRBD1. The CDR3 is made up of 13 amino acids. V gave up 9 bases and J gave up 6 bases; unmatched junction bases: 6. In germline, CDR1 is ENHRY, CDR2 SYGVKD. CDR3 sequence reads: CAITDRVPGELFF. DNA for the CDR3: TGTGCCATTACGGACAGGGTCCCCGGGGAGCTGTTTTTT.

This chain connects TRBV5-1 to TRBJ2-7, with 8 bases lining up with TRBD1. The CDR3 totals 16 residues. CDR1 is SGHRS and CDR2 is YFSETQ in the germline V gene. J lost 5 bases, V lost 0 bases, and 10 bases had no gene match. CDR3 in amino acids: CASSLVVGRGQNEQYF. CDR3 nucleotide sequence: TGCGCCAGCAGCTTGGTTGTAGGCAGGGGGCAAAACGAGCAGTACTTC.

This CDR3 reads CASSLMRERSTGELFF. CDR3 DNA: TGTGCCAGCAGCTTGATGCGGGAGAGGAGCACCGGGGAGCTGTTTTTT. J is TRBJ2-2 and V is TRBV5-6; the match to TRBD2 covers 7 bases. Germline assignment: CDR1 SGHDT and CDR2 YYEEEE. There are 16 residues in the CDR3. Unmatched junction bases numbered 7, after V lost 1 base and J lost 4 bases.

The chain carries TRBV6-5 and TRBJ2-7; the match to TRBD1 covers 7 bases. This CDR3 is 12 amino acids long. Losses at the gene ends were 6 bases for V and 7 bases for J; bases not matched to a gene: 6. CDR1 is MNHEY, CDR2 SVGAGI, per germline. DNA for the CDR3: TGTGCCAGCAGGACAGGGAGTGAGGAGCAGTACTTC. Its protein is CASRTGSEEQYF.

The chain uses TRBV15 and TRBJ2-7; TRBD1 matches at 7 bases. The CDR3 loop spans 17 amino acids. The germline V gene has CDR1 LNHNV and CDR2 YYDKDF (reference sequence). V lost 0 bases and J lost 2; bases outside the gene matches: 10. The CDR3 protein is CATSRDLGQRNTYEQYF. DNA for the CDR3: TGTGCCACCAGCAGAGATTTGGGACAGCGAAACACCTACGAGCAGTACTTC.

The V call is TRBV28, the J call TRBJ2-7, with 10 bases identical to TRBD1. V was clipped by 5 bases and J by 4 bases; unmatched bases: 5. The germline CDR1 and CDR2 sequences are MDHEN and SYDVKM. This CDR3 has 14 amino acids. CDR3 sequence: CASSTGQGTYEQYF. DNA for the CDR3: TGTGCCAGCAGTACGGGACAGGGGACGTACGAGCAGTACTTC.

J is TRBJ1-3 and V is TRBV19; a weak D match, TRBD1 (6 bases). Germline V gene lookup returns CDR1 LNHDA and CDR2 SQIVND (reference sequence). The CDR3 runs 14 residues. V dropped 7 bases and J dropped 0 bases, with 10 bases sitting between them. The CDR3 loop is CASNLQGSGNTIYF. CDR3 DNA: TGTGCCAGTAATCTACAGGGCTCTGGAAACACCATATATTTT.

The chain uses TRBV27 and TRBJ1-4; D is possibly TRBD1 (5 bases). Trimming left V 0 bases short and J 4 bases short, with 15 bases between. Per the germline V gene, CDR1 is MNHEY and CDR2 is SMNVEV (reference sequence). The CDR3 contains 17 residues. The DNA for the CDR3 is TGTGCCAGCAGTTTATCGGGCAGGGCATCCCATAATGAAAAACTGTTTTTT. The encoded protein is CASSLSGRASHNEKLFF.

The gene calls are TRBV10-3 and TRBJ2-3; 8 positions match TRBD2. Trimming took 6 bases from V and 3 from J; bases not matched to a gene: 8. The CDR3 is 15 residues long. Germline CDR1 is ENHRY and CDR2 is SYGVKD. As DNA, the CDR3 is TGTGCCATCAGGCCAACTAGCGGCGAAACAGATACGCAGTATTTT. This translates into CAIRPTSGETDTQYF.

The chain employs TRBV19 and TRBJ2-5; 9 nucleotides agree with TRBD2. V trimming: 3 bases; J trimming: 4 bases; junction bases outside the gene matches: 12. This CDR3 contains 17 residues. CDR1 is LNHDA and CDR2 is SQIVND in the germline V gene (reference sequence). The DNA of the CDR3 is TGTGCCAGTAGTATTGAAGTCTCTAGCGGGGTGGGAGAGACCCAGTACTTC. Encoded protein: CASSIEVSSGVGETQYF.

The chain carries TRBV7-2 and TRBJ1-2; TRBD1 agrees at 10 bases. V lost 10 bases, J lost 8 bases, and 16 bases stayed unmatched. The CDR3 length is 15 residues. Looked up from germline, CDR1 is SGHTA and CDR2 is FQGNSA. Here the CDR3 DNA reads TGTGCCAACCCAACCCGGACAGGGGGACGGCTCGGCTACACCTTC. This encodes CANPTRTGGRLGYTF.

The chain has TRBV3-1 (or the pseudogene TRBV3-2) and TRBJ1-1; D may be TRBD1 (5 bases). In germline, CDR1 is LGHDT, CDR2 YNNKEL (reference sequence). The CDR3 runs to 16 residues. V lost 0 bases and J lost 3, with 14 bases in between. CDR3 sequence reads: CASSQDLKGNYTEAFF. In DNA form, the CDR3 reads TGTGCCAGCAGCCAAGATCTAAAGGGGAATTACACTGAAGCTTTCTTT.

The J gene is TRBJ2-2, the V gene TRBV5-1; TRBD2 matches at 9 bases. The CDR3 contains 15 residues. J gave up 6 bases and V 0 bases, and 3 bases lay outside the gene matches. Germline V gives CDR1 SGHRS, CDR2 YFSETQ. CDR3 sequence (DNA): TGCGCCAGCAGCTTGGAGGGACTAGCTGCCGGGGAGCTGTTTTTT. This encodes CASSLEGLAAGELFF.

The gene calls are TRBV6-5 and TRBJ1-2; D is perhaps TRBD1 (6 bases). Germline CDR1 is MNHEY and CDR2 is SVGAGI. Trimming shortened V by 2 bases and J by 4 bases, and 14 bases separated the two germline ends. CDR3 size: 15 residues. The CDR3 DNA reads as TGTGCCAGCAGTTACACCGATCCAGGGGTCTATGGCTACACCTTC. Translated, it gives CASSYTDPGVYGYTF.